This entry is about one T cell receptor (beta chain). As processed by the authors: Researchers report that nucleated cell counts were estimated from reference gene primer amplification. Sequencing was performed with immunoSEQ multiplex PCR; in TCRdb, only in-frame clones are kept and a portion is missing. The V and J calls and the clone size are those of that table, but D and trimming were determined from the DNA. The table records roughly 280,000 clones, more than 75% of them present only once. The germline gives CDR1 MNHEY, CDR2 SMNVEV (reference sequence). The CDR3 extends over 14 amino acids. Trimming took off 7 bases at V and 4 bases at J, with 16 bases between the two ends. This sample was included in a study of blood T cell repertoires in COVID-19. About the research overall: Samples came from the United States, Italy and Spain, spanning acute and convalescent COVID-19.

The sequence was collected from a man in his forties or fifties with active or convalescent COVID-19. The sample consisted of peripheral blood. The gene calls are TRBV27 and TRBJ2-5; TRBD2 is a possible D gene (5 bases). The CDR3 loop reads CASKSAPRGETQYF. As DNA, the CDR3 is TGTGCCAGCAAATCGGCCCCACGGGGAGAGACCCAGTACTTC.